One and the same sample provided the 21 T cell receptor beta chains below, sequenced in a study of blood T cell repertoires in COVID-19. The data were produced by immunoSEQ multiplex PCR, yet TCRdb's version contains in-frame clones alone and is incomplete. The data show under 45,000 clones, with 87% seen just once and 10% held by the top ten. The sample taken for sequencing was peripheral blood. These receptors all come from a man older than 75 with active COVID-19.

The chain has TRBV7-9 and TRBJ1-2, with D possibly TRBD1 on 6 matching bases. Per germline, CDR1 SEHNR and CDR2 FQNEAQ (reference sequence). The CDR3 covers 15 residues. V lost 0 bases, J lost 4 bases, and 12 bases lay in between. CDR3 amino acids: CASSLAAGDLYGYTF. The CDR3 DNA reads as TGTGCCAGCAGCTTAGCGGCAGGGGACCTCTATGGCTACACCTTC. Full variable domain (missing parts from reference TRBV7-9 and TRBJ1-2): DTGVSQNPRHKITKRGQNVTFRCDPISEHNRLYWYRQTLGQGPEFLTYFQNEAQLEKSRLLSDRFSAERPKGSFSTLEIQRTEQGDSAMYLCASSLAAGDLYGYTFGSGTRLTVV.

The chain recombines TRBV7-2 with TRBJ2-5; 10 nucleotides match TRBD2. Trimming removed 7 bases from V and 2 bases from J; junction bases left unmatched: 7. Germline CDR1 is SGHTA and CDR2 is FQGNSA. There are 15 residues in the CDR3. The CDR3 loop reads CASTLAGPLQETQYF. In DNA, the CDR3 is TGTGCCAGCACACTAGCGGGACCTCTACAAGAGACCCAGTACTTC.

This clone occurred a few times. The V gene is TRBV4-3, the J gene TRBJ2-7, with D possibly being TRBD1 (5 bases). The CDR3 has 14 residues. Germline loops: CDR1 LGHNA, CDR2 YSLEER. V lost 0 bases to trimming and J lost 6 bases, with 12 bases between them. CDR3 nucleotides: TGCGCCAGCAGCCAAGAGGTTGGACAAGGCGAGCAGTACTTC. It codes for CASSQEVGQGEQYF.

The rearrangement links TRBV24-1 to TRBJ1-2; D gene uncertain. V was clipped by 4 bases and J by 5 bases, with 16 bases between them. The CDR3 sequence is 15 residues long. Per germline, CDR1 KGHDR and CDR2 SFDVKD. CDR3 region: CATSDANQAGYGYTF. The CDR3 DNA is TGTGCCACCAGTGACGCTAACCAGGCGGGTTATGGCTACACCTTC.

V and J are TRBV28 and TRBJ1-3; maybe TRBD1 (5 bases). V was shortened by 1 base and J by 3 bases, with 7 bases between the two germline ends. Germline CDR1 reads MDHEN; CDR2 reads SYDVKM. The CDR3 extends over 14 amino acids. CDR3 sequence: CASSLLGGGNTIYF. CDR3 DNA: TGTGCCAGCAGTTTATTGGGGGGTGGAAACACCATATATTTT.

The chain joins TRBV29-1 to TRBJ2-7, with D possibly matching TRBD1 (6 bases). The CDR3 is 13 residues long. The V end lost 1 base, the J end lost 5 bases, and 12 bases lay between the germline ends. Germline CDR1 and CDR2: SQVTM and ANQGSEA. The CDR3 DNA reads TGCAGCGTTGAAGGGACAGTCCCCCACGAGCAGTACTTC. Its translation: CSVEGTVPHEQYF.

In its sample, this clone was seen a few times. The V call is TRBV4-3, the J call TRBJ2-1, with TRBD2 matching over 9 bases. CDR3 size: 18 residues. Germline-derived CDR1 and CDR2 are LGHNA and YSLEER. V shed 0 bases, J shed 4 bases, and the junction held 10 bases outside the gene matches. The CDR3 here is CASSQEYASGTTYNEQFF. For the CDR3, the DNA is TGCGCCAGCAGCCAAGAGTATGCTAGCGGGACCACATACAATGAGCAGTTCTTC.

Here the CDR3 reads CASSLYLANTEAFF. CDR3 nucleotides: TGTGCCAGCAGTTTATACCTAGCGAACACTGAAGCTTTCTTT. The gene calls are TRBV27 and TRBJ1-1; D unresolved. The V and J ends lost 1 base and 1 base respectively, with 7 bases between them. Germline CDR1 MNHEY, CDR2 SMNVEV (reference sequence). CDR3 length equals 14 residues.

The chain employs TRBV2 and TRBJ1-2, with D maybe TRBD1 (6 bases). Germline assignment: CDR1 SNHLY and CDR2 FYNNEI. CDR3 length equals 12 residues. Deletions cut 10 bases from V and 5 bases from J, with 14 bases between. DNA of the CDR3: TGTGCCAAACGCGGGGGGCCATATGGCTACACCTTC. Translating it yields CAKRGGPYGYTF.

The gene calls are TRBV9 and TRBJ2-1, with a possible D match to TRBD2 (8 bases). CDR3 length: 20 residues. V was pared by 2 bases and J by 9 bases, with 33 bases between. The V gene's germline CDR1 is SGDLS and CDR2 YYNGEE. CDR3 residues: CASSVASGGGTAAGNGEQFF. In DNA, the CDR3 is TGTGCCAGCAGCGTCGCTTCCGGCGGGGGGACAGCGGCGGGAAATGGTGAGCAGTTCTTC.

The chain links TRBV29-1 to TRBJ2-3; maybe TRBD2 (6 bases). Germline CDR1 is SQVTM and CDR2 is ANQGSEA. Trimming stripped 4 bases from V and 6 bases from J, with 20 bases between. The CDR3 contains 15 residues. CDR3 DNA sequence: TGCAGCGTTGTGACTAGTGGGGGATGGGGGGATACGCAGTATTTT. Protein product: CSVVTSGGWGDTQYF.

The CDR3 is CASSLERNYGYTF. CDR3 DNA: TGTGCCAGCAGTTTAGAGAGGAACTATGGCTACACCTTC. The chain links TRBV12-3 or TRBV12-4 to TRBJ1-2, with D unclear. Trimming removed 1 base at V and 2 bases at J, with 5 bases between. There are 13 residues in the CDR3.

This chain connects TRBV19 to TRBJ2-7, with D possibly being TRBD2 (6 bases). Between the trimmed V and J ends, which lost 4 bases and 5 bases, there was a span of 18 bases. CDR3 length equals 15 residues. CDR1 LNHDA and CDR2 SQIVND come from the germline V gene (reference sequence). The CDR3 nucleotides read TGTGCCAGTAGTAAACAGTCGACTAGTAAAGACGAGCAGTACTTC. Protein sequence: CASSKQSTSKDEQYF.

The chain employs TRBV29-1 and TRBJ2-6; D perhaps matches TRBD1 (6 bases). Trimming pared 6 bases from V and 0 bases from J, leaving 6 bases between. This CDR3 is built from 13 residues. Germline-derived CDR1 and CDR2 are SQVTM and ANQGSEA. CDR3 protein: CSVRGSGANVLTF. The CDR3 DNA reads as TGCAGCGTCAGGGGCTCTGGGGCCAACGTCCTGACTTTC.

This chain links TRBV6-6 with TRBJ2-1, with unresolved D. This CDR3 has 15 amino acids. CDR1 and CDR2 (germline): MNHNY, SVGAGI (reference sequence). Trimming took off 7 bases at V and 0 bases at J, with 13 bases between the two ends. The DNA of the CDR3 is TGTGCCAGCATTTTTAAGATCAGCTCCTACAATGAGCAGTTCTTC. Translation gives CASIFKISSYNEQFF.

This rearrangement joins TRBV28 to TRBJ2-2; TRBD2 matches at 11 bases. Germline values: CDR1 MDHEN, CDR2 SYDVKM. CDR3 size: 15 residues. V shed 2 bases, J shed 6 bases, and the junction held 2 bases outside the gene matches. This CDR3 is CASSLPGLAAGELFF. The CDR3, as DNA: TGTGCCAGCAGTTTACCGGGACTAGCGGCCGGGGAGCTGTTTTTT. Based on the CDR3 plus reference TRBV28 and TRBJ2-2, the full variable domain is DVKVTQSSRYLVKRTGEKVFLECVQDMDHENMFWYRQDPGLGLRLIYFSYDVKMKEKGDIPEGYSVSREKKERFSLILESASTNQTSMYLCASSLPGLAAGELFFGEGSRLTVL.

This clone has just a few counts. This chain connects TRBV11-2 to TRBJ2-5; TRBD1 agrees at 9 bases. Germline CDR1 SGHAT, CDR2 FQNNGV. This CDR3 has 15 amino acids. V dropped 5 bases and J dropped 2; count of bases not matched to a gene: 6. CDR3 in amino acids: CASSRLGQGQETQYF. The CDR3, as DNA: TGTGCCAGCAGCCGACTCGGACAGGGGCAAGAGACCCAGTACTTC.

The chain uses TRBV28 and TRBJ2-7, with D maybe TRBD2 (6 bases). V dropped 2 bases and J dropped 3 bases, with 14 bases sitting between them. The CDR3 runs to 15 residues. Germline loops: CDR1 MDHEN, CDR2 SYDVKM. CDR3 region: CASSLGGINVYEQYF. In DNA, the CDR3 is TGTGCCAGCAGTTTAGGGGGGATTAATGTCTACGAGCAGTACTTC.

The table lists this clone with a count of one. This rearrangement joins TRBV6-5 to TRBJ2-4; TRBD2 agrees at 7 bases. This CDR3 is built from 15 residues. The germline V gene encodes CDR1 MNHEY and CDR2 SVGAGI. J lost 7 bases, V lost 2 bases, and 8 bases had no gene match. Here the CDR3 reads CASSYGMGGGNIQYF. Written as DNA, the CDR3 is TGTGCCAGCAGTTACGGAATGGGGGGAGGGAACATTCAGTACTTC.

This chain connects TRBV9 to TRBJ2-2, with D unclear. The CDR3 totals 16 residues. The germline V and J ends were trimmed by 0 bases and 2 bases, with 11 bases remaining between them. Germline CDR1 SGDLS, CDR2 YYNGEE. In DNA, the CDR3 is TGTGCCAGCAGCGTAGCTCACCAAACAAACACCGGGGAGCTGTTTTTT. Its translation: CASSVAHQTNTGELFF.

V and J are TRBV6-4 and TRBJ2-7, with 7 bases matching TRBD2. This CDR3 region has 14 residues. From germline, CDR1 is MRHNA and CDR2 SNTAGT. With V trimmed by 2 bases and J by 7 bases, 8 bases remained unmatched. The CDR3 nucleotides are TGTGCCAGCAGTGACGCGGCGGGAGTAGGAGAGCAGTACTTC. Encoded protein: CASSDAAGVGEQYF.